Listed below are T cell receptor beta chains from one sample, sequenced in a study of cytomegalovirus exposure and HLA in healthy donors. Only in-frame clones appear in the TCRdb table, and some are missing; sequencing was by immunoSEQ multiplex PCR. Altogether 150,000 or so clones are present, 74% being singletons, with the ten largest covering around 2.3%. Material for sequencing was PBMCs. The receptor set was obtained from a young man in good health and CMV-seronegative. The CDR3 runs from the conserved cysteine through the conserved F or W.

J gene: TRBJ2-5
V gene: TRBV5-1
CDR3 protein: CASNMGGSQETQYF

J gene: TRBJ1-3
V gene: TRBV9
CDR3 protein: CASSVQGDTIYF

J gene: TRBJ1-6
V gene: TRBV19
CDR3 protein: CASSITGIYNSPLHF

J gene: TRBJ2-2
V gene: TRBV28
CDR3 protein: CASSPRQGFTGELFF

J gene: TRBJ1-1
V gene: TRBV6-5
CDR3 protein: CASSYVQGNTEAFF

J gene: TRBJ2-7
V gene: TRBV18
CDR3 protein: CASSPPQTYEQYF

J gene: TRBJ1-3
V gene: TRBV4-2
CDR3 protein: CASSQEQGNTIYF

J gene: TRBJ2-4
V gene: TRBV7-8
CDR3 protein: CASSPQPRGLAKNIQYF

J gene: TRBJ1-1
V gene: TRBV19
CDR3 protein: CASRIIPGAEAFF

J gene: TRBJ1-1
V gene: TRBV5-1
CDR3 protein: CASSLGGTGENTEAFF

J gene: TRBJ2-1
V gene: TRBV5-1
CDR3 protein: CASSPAWTRYNEQFF

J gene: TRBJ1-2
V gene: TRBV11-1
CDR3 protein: CASSPGGGYGYTF

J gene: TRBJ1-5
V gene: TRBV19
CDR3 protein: CATKTGTSSNQPQHF

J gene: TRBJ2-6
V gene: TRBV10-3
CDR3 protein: CAITQSSGANVLTF

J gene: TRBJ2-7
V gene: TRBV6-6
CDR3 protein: CASSSTGQGAIYEQYF

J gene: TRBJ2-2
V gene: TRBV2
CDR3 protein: CASSNRGLSNTGELFF

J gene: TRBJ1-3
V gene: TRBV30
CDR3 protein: CALQGGGNTIYF

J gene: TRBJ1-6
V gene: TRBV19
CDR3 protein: CASSIRAGRVSPLHF

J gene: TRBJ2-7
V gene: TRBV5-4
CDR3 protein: CASSLGRVPGEQYF

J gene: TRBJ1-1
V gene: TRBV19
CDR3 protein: CASSRTFMNTEAFF

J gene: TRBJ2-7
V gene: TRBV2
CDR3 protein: CASIPGSGVDEQYF

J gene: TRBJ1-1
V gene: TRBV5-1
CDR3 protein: CASSFSQSNTEAFF

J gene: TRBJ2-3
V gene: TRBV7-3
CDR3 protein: CASSLGLAGTDTQYF

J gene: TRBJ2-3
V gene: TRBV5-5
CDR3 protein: CASSWGLAPSTDTQYF

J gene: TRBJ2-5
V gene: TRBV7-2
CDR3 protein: CASSLDRETQYF

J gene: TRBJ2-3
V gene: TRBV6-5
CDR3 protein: CASSYGTGADTQYF

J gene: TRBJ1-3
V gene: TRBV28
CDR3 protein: CAGRQGPGNTIYF

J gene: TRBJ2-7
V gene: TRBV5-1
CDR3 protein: CASRDQGAYEQYF

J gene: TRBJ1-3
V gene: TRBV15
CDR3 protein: CATSLRTGVSGNTIYF